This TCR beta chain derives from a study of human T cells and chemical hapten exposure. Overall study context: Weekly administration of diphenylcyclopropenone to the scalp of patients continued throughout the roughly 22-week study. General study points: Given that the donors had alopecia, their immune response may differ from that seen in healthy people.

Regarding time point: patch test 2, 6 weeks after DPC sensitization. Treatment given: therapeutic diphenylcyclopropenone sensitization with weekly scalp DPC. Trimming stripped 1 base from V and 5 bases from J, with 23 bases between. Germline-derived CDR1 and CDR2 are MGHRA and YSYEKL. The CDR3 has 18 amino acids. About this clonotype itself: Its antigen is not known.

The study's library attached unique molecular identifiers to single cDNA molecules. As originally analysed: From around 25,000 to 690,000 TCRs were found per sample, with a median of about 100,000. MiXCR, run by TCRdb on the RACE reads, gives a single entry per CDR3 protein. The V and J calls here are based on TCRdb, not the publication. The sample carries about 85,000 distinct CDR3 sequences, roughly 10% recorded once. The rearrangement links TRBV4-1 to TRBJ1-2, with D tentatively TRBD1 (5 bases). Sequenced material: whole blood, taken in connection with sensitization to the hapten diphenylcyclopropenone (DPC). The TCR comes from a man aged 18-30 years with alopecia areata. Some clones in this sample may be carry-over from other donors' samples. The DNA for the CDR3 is TGCGCCAGCAGCCAAGTCCCCAGGGTTCGGGACGGCCCTTATGGCTACACCTTC. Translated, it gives CASSQVPRVRDGPYGYTF.